Listed here are 19 T cell receptor beta chains from one sample, sequenced in a study of shared clonotypes between healthy human individuals. The table came from immunoSEQ multiplex PCR; TCRdb's copy has only in-frame clones and leaves some out. The sample consists of about 2.4 million clones, roughly 93% of them appearing once. The material sequenced was naive CD4+ T cells from PBMCs. Regarding subset: CD45RA+ positively selected. These receptor sequences come from a young man in good health. Some clones in this sample may be carry-over from other donors' samples.

This chain joins TRBV11-2 and TRBJ2-1, with D perhaps matching TRBD1 (6 bases). V lost 7 bases, J lost 1 base, and 20 bases lay in between. From germline, CDR1 is SGHAT and CDR2 FQNNGV. This CDR3 is 17 amino acids long. The CDR3 DNA reads TGTGCCAGCACCACACGAACTTTAGGGGGATCCTACAATGAGCAGTTCTTC. Translation gives CASTTRTLGGSYNEQFF.

The chain has TRBV5-1 and TRBJ2-5, with D perhaps matching TRBD1 or TRBD2 (5 bases each). Germline V gene data show CDR1 as SGHRS and CDR2 as YFSETQ. V was cut by 2 bases and J by 4 bases, with 15 bases left in between. The CDR3 totals 15 residues. CDR3 coding DNA: TGCGCCAGCAGCTTATATCAGGGAGTTCCAGAGACCCAGTACTTC. Translated, it gives CASSLYQGVPETQYF. Full variable domain (rest looked up from reference TRBV5-1 and TRBJ2-5): KAGVTQTPRYLIKTRGQQVTLSCSPISGHRSVSWYQQTPGQGLQFLFEYFSETQRNKGNFPGRFSGRQFSNSRSEMNVSTLELGDSALYLCASSLYQGVPETQYFGPGTRLLVL.

The chain has TRBV28 and TRBJ1-1; TRBD1 is a possible D gene (5 bases). The CDR3 is 13 residues long. Deletions cut 7 bases from V and 8 bases from J, with 17 bases between. CDR1 MDHEN and CDR2 SYDVKM come from the germline V gene. Written as DNA, the CDR3 is TGTGCCAGCATCCCCCTCAGGGTAGACGAAGCTTTCTTT. Translated: CASIPLRVDEAFF. Using reference TRBV28 and TRBJ1-1 for the parts outside the CDR3, the full variable domain is DVKVTQSSRYLVKRTGEKVFLECVQDMDHENMFWYRQDPGLGLRLIYFSYDVKMKEKGDIPEGYSVSREKKERFSLILESASTNQTSMYLCASIPLRVDEAFFGQGTRLTVV.

This clone is a singleton in its sample. This chain joins TRBV28 and TRBJ2-2; possible D gene TRBD2, 5 bases. V was cut by 4 bases and J by 2 bases, with 11 bases left in between. The germline CDR1 and CDR2 sequences are MDHEN and SYDVKM. The CDR3 is 15 residues long. CDR3 protein: CASSSGITNTGELFF. As DNA, the CDR3 is TGTGCCAGCAGTTCCGGGATTACCAACACCGGGGAGCTGTTTTTT.

The chain carries TRBV4-1 and TRBJ2-1; D is undetermined. The germline CDR1 and CDR2 sequences are MGHRA and YSYEKL. The CDR3 sequence is 13 residues long. With 4 bases removed from V and 12 bases from J, the gap between germline ends came to 16 bases. CDR3 region: CASSPDSVLAQFF. In DNA, the CDR3 is TGCGCCAGCAGCCCCGACTCAGTATTGGCGCAGTTCTTC.

The CDR3 sequence is CASSAGLHGELYF. In DNA, the CDR3 is TGTGCCAGCAGCGCGGGACTCCATGGGGAACTGTACTTC. The rearrangement links TRBV9 to TRBJ2-7; a possible D gene is TRBD2 (6 bases). CDR3 length equals 13 residues. Between the trimmed V and J ends, which lost 3 bases and 12 bases, there was a span of 19 bases. CDR1 and CDR2 (germline): SGDLS, YYNGEE.

The chain links TRBV5-1 to TRBJ2-3, with D perhaps matching TRBD1 (5 bases). Between the trimmed V and J ends, which lost 3 bases and 2 bases, there was a span of 19 bases. Germline CDR1 is SGHRS and CDR2 is YFSETQ. This CDR3 is 17 amino acids long. The CDR3 is CASSSSYVGVYTDTQYF. The CDR3 DNA follows: TGCGCCAGCAGCTCCTCCTACGTAGGGGTATACACAGATACGCAGTATTTT.

The CDR3 loop is CASTRTGNTDTQYF. CDR3 DNA: TGTGCCAGCACTCGGACAGGGAACACAGATACGCAGTATTTT. The chain links TRBV16 to TRBJ2-3, with TRBD1 matching over 8 bases. The V gene's germline CDR1 is KGHSY and CDR2 FQNENV. The CDR3 runs 14 residues. The J segment lost 2 bases and the V segment lost 7 bases, leaving 5 bases of the junction unmatched.

Note on this clone: Other DNA sequences in this sample translate to the same CDR3. The chain joins TRBV27 to TRBJ2-7; D unresolved. Germline CDR1 MNHEY, CDR2 SMNVEV (reference sequence). This CDR3 has 15 amino acids. V dropped 0 bases and J dropped 2 bases, with 11 bases sitting between them. CDR3 region: CASSLSPRGTYEQYF. DNA of the CDR3: TGTGCCAGCAGTTTATCCCCACGCGGTACCTACGAGCAGTACTTC.

V gene TRBV7-2 combines with J gene TRBJ2-1; 9 bases fit TRBD2. The V and J ends lost 0 bases and 4 bases, in that order; junction bases with no gene match: 19. Germline CDR1 SGHTA, CDR2 FQGNSA. This CDR3 has 21 amino acids. The CDR3 bases are TGTGCCAGCAGCTTAGCGCGGGGGGGTCTAGCGCTCCTCGGAGGGTACAATGAGCAGTTCTTC. Amino acid sequence: CASSLARGGLALLGGYNEQFF. The variable domain in full, completed from reference TRBV7-2 and TRBJ2-1, reads GAGVSQSPSNKVTEKGKDVELRCDPISGHTALYWYRQSLGQGLEFLIYFQGNSAPDKSGLPSDRFSAERTGGSVSTLTIQRTQQEDSAVYLCASSLARGGLALLGGYNEQFFGPGTRLTVL.

The chain recombines TRBV6-5 with TRBJ2-7; TRBD2 agrees at 7 bases. Germline V lookup: CDR1 MNHEY, CDR2 SVGAGI. The CDR3 length is 15 residues. The trim removed 2 bases at V and 4 bases at J, leaving 8 bases unmatched. CDR3 residues: CASSYRPGGGYEQYF. The DNA for the CDR3 is TGTGCCAGCAGTTACAGGCCGGGGGGAGGATACGAGCAGTACTTC.

This clone was seen a single time. The V and J genes are TRBV5-6 and TRBJ2-1; TRBD1 matches 7 bases. J was trimmed by 5 bases and V by 3 bases; bases with no gene match: 8. This CDR3 region has 15 residues. Per the germline V gene, CDR1 is SGHDT and CDR2 is YYEEEE. CDR3 nucleotide sequence: TGTGCCAGCAGCTCCTACCGGGACAGAAACAATGAGCAGTTCTTC. Protein product: CASSSYRDRNNEQFF.

The rearrangement joins TRBV30 to TRBJ2-5; D remains unclear. Germline V gene data show CDR1 as GTSNPN and CDR2 as SVGIG (reference sequence). Trimming took off 5 bases at V and 0 bases at J, with 19 bases between the two ends. This CDR3 has 16 residues. CDR3 region: CAWSKGTGLYQETQYF. The CDR3 bases are TGTGCCTGGTCTAAAGGAACGGGCCTCTACCAAGAGACCCAGTACTTC.

This clone was observed a single time. This CDR3 is CASSLRPGTGINHNEQFF. CDR3 DNA: TGCGCCAGCAGCTTACGCCCCGGGACAGGGATCAACCACAATGAGCAGTTCTTC. V and J are TRBV5-1 and TRBJ2-1; the match to TRBD1 covers 9 bases. CDR1 and CDR2 (germline): SGHRS, YFSETQ. There are 18 residues in the CDR3. The ends lost 2 bases at V and 5 bases at J; junction bases unmatched: 14.

This chain connects TRBV13 to TRBJ1-5; D is perhaps TRBD1 (6 bases). The CDR3 consists of 16 residues. The V and J ends lost 7 bases and 4 bases respectively, with 20 bases between them. The germline gives CDR1 PRHDT, CDR2 FYEKMQ (reference sequence). The DNA for the CDR3 is TGTGCCAGCACCTGGTCGGTCAGGGGACCAAATCAGCCCCAGCATTTT. This gives the protein CASTWSVRGPNQPQHF. The variable domain in full, completed from reference TRBV13 and TRBJ1-5, reads AAGVIQSPRHLIKEKRETATLKCYPIPRHDTVYWYQQGPGQDPQFLISFYEKMQSDKGSIPDRFSAQQFSDYHSELNMSSLELGDSALYFCASTWSVRGPNQPQHFGDGTRLSIL.

The count of this clone is one. J is TRBJ2-1 and V is TRBV7-3; D may be TRBD2 (5 bases). V lost 5 bases, J lost 4 bases, and 21 bases lay in between. This CDR3 region has 17 residues. Germline V gene data show CDR1 as SGHTA and CDR2 as FQGTGA. DNA of the CDR3: TGTGCCAGCAGCCCCCCTCGGTACGACTATCGATACAATGAGCAGTTCTTC. This gives the protein CASSPPRYDYRYNEQFF.

J is TRBJ2-3 and V is TRBV5-1; D is perhaps TRBD1 (6 bases). Germline V gives CDR1 SGHRS, CDR2 YFSETQ. With 7 bases removed from V and 4 bases from J, the gap between germline ends came to 10 bases. CDR3 size: 12 residues. CDR3 nucleotides: TGCGCCAGCCGGGCAGGGGCAGATACGCAGTATTTT. It yields the protein CASRAGADTQYF.

Notes on this clone: At one of its ends the junction is not consistent with the germline gene, which may arise from a read error. This sequence joins TRBV28 and TRBJ1-2, with a tentative D call TRBD1 (5 bases). The V gene's germline CDR1 is MDHEN and CDR2 SYDVKM. The CDR3 is 12 amino acids. CDR3 amino acids: CASTSGRQWHFF. CDR3 coding DNA: TGTGCCAGCACCTCGGGACGGCAGTGGCATTTTTTC.

The rearrangement links TRBV10-3 to TRBJ2-1; 10 bases fit TRBD2. This CDR3 region has 16 residues. V dropped 4 bases and J dropped 7; count of bases not matched to a gene: 10. The germline gives CDR1 ENHRY, CDR2 SYGVKD. CDR3 bases: TGTGCCATCAGTGGCTCACTAGCGGGAACGGAGAATGAGCAGTTCTTC. This encodes CAISGSLAGTENEQFF.